The present TCR beta chain was sequenced within a study of graft-versus-host responses after intestinal transplantation. Study summary: Transplants given to recipients were multivisceral, liver-intestinal, or isolated intestinal.

Details on this clone: Its target is unknown.

Assay used: immunoSEQ multiplex PCR; TCRdb lists only in-frame clones, some missing. Among under 100,000 clones listed, approximately 92% were seen once. J lost 8 bases, V lost 4 bases, and 11 bases had no gene match. This CDR3 has 15 residues. Germline-derived CDR1 and CDR2 are LNHDA and SQIVND (reference sequence). Sequencing was performed on unstimulated CD8+ T cells sorted from spleen or lymph node cells, taken before transplant. The chain joins TRBV19 to TRBJ2-1, with 7 bases fitting TRBD2. The sequence derives from a human donor who was the organ donor for an intestinal transplant. DNA for the CDR3: TGTGCCAGTAGTACCCCCTCGGGAGGTTTGGATGAGCAGTTCTTC. Its protein is CASSTPSGGLDEQFF.